The clone carrying this T cell receptor (beta chain) has a count of ten or more. Its antigen is not known. These data come from a study of T cell repertoires in cytomegalovirus infection. Study-wide background: An indication of both CMV infection and matching HLA type came from public TCR beta signatures.

The study's findings and limits: Ex vivo responses were dominated by HLA-C-restricted CMV-specific TCR beta clonotypes.

The CDR3 spans 22 residues. V shed 0 bases, J shed 0 bases, and the junction held 13 bases outside the gene matches. From germline, CDR1 is SGHTA and CDR2 FQGTGA. TCRdb redid the calling of the reads with MiXCR, one entry per CDR3 protein. The table includes fewer than 200,000 distinct CDR3 sequences, 14% detected once. The chain couples TRBV7-3 to TRBJ2-6, with TRBD1 identical over 11 bases. The sequence was collected from a human donor in good health (CMV status not recorded). Some clones in this sample may be carry-over from other donors' samples. Specimen: PBMCs. The CDR3 region is CASSLTSAGQGGPTSGANVLTF. DNA of the CDR3: TGTGCCAGCAGCTTAACGTCGGCGGGACAGGGGGGACCCACCTCTGGGGCCAACGTCCTGACTTTC.